This T cell receptor (beta chain) stems from a study of T-cell memory formation after mild COVID-19. This clonotype was seen more than once but under ten times. Its cognate antigen is unknown. Study-wide results and caveats: Clones shrinking from day 15 to 85 showed even CD4/CD8 mixes; later expanders tilted CD4+. CD4+ contracting clones were found mainly in CM and EM, and CD8+ ones in EMRA.

A single record per CDR3 protein comes from TCRdb applying MiXCR to the 5' RACE reads. The table lists some 330,000 distinct CDR3 sequences, approximately 21% of them singletons. There are 16 residues in the CDR3. Looked up from germline, CDR1 is LNHNV and CDR2 is YYDKDF (reference sequence). The V gene end was trimmed by 5 bases and the J gene end by 0 bases; junction bases not matched to a gene: 7. Sequences were obtained from PBMCs or a T cell subset sorted from them (not recorded which). The TCR comes from an adult woman who had mild COVID-19 (a few samples of this study predate the infection). Cell type and time point are not known. The rearrangement links TRBV15 to TRBJ2-3, with 8 positions matching TRBD1. The CDR3 DNA follows: TGTGCCACCAGCGTACGTGGACAGGGAAGCACAGATACGCAGTATTTT. This translates into CATSVRGQGSTDTQYF.